This T cell receptor (beta chain) is drawn from a study of immune cell composition in non-small cell lung cancer. Overall study context: Histologic subtype was mainly adenocarcinoma or squamous cell carcinoma. Study outcomes and limitations: Lung squamous cell carcinoma tumours had significantly higher top 10 clone scores and productive clonality than lung adenocarcinoma. Squamous carcinomas (75%) more often had tumour-associated clones >0.5% than adenocarcinomas (around 35%).

The table came from immunoSEQ multiplex PCR; TCRdb's copy has only in-frame clones and leaves some out. The sample shows approximately 15,000 clones, roughly 80% of them seen only once. Genomic DNA came from frozen unsorted single-cell suspensions. This clone was seen a handful of times. The antigen remains undetermined. The CDR3 runs 14 residues. The V and J ends lost 7 bases and 2 bases respectively, with 11 bases between them. Germline lookup yields CDR1 SNHLY and CDR2 FYNNEI. Sequencing was performed on lung tumor tissue. This sequence joins TRBV2 and TRBJ2-2, with a possible D match to TRBD2 (5 bases). This clonotype originated in a human donor with non-small cell lung cancer. CDR3 amino acids: CASKEEINTGELFF. In DNA, the CDR3 is TGTGCCAGCAAGGAGGAGATCAACACCGGGGAGCTGTTTTTT.